This TCR beta chain was captured by sequencing in a study of OX40 agonist ivuxolimab in advanced cancers. Sequencing was performed with immunoSEQ multiplex PCR; in TCRdb, only in-frame clones are kept and a portion is missing. Altogether 70,000 or so clones are present, 80% to 85% being singletons, with the ten largest covering 2% to 2.5%. The receptor was isolated from an adult with an advanced solid tumor such as melanoma, head and neck, liver or kidney cancer. This specimen consisted of CD4+ or CD8+ T cells sorted from blood, obtained in a trial of the OX40 agonist ivuxolimab.

This CDR3 is CASSSPSSKYEQYF. DNA for the CDR3: TGTGCCAGCAGTTCACCTAGCAGTAAGTACGAGCAGTACTTC. This chain connects TRBV6-1 to TRBJ2-7, with a tentative D call TRBD2 (5 bases). V dropped 5 bases and J dropped 4 bases, with 15 bases sitting between them. The CDR3 has 14 residues. Germline loops: CDR1 MNHNS, CDR2 SASEGT.